A selection of T cell receptor beta chains follows, all from one sample in a study of Ad26.COV2.S vaccination and SARS-CoV-2 variants. Using immunoSEQ multiplex PCR, the repertoire was profiled, and TCRdb retains in-frame clones only, with some absent. This repertoire shows 350,000 to 450,000 clones, about 90% found once; its top ten account for less than 2%. The source was peripheral blood, collected in a trial of Ad26.COV2.S vaccine versus placebo. The receptors here all came from a person aged 18-60 years who received the Ad26.COV2.S COVID-19 vaccine or a placebo. The CDR3 runs from the conserved cysteine through the conserved F or W. Rows may omit the clone size; those that give it use once, few, many or a size class.

J gene: TRBJ1-1; clone size: NA; V gene: TRBV7-8; CDR3 protein: CASSLVGTLVTEAFF
J gene: TRBJ1-4; clone size: NA; V gene: TRBV4-1; CDR3 protein: CASSQGAPRGYANEKLFF
J gene: TRBJ2-7; clone size: NA; V gene: TRBV18; CDR3 protein: CASSQGTGVFEQYF
J gene: TRBJ1-6; clone size: NA; V gene: TRBV5-6; CDR3 protein: CASSRGTGPNSPLHF
J gene: TRBJ2-3; clone size: NA; V gene: TRBV11-2; CDR3 protein: CASSLSSGGQYF
J gene: TRBJ2-2; clone size: once; V gene: TRBV11-2; CDR3 protein: CASSQGWGTGELFF
J gene: TRBJ2-7; clone size: NA; V gene: TRBV28; CDR3 protein: CASSLEYEQYF
J gene: TRBJ2-1; clone size: NA; V gene: TRBV6-6; CDR3 protein: CASSPNRANEQFF
J gene: TRBJ1-5; clone size: NA; V gene: TRBV5-8; CDR3 protein: CASSLSVRVGNQPQHF
J gene: TRBJ2-2; clone size: NA; V gene: TRBV28; CDR3 protein: CASSLVQDTGELFF
J gene: TRBJ2-6; clone size: NA; V gene: TRBV18; CDR3 protein: CASSVLTGSATPKPSGANVLTF
J gene: TRBJ2-3; clone size: NA; V gene: TRBV14; CDR3 protein: CASSQWSITDTQYF
J gene: TRBJ1-4; clone size: NA; V gene: TRBV27; CDR3 protein: CASSLRPRGTATGEKLFF
J gene: TRBJ2-3; clone size: once; V gene: TRBV5-1; CDR3 protein: CASSHNYVGTDTQYF
J gene: TRBJ1-5; clone size: NA; V gene: TRBV19; CDR3 protein: CASSPNGAGTPNQPQHF
J gene: TRBJ2-7; clone size: NA; V gene: TRBV7-2; CDR3 protein: CASSLASGPYEQYF
J gene: TRBJ2-1; clone size: NA; V gene: TRBV21-1; CDR3 protein: CASSKEWAGEYNEQFF
J gene: TRBJ2-5; clone size: NA; V gene: TRBV19; CDR3 protein: CATGQGYETQYF
J gene: TRBJ1-2; clone size: NA; V gene: TRBV7-9; CDR3 protein: CASSLDWTEANYGYTF
J gene: TRBJ1-5; clone size: few; V gene: TRBV7-2; CDR3 protein: CASSLGTGGNQPQHF
J gene: TRBJ2-1; clone size: NA; V gene: TRBV30; CDR3 protein: CAWSSLGSWVEQFF
J gene: TRBJ2-5; clone size: NA; V gene: TRBV6-5; CDR3 protein: CASSSRAQETQYF
J gene: TRBJ1-2; clone size: NA; V gene: TRBV19; CDR3 protein: CASSPGQGVNYGYTF
J gene: TRBJ1-1; clone size: NA; V gene: TRBV27; CDR3 protein: CASGWTGDTEAFF
J gene: TRBJ2-7; clone size: NA; V gene: TRBV30; CDR3 protein: CASRDIRYEQYF
J gene: TRBJ2-1; clone size: NA; V gene: TRBV4-1; CDR3 protein: CASSQQRAGEPYNEQFF
J gene: TRBJ2-7; clone size: NA; V gene: TRBV30; CDR3 protein: CAWSPDPRSKQYF
J gene: TRBJ1-6; clone size: NA; V gene: TRBV7-9; CDR3 protein: CASSLGGPVASPLHF
J gene: TRBJ2-1; clone size: NA; V gene: TRBV7-6; CDR3 protein: CASSLAAAGTRNEQFF
J gene: TRBJ2-2; clone size: NA; V gene: TRBV27; CDR3 protein: CASSFADRGHTGELFF
J gene: TRBJ1-2; clone size: NA; V gene: TRBV4-3; CDR3 protein: CASSRRKGTYGYTF
J gene: TRBJ2-7; clone size: NA; V gene: TRBV30; CDR3 protein: CAWRDRGYEQYF
J gene: TRBJ2-2; clone size: NA; V gene: TRBV11-2; CDR3 protein: CASSRTLGRYTGELFF
J gene: TRBJ1-2; clone size: NA; V gene: TRBV29-1; CDR3 protein: CSVEAGTGIHGYTF
J gene: TRBJ2-3; clone size: NA; V gene: TRBV4-2; CDR3 protein: CASSQDVRQYTDTQYF
J gene: TRBJ1-1; clone size: NA; V gene: TRBV6-5; CDR3 protein: CASGRMDRGTEAFF
J gene: TRBJ1-2; clone size: NA; V gene: TRBV30; CDR3 protein: CAWSDLAGGGAYYGYTF
J gene: TRBJ2-7; clone size: NA; V gene: TRBV19; CDR3 protein: CASSISGAVGSEQYF
J gene: TRBJ2-7; clone size: NA; V gene: TRBV29-1; CDR3 protein: CSVEDSAGGGYEQYF
J gene: TRBJ1-1; clone size: NA; V gene: TRBV19; CDR3 protein: CASSPVNTEAFF
J gene: TRBJ2-7; clone size: NA; V gene: TRBV3-1/TRBV3-2; CDR3 protein: CASSQPSGTGSYEQYF
J gene: TRBJ2-7; clone size: NA; V gene: TRBV7-9; CDR3 protein: CASSLGTGGSYEQYF
J gene: TRBJ1-2; clone size: NA; V gene: TRBV6-5; CDR3 protein: CASKDSLYGYTF
J gene: TRBJ2-5; clone size: NA; V gene: TRBV5-1; CDR3 protein: CASSPQGSEKTQYF
J gene: TRBJ1-5; clone size: few; V gene: TRBV7-6; CDR3 protein: CASSPMTGSNQPQHF
J gene: TRBJ1-5; clone size: NA; V gene: TRBV10-1; CDR3 protein: CASSGDRGNQPQHF
J gene: TRBJ2-5; clone size: once; V gene: TRBV18; CDR3 protein: CASSPQTGTGETQYF
J gene: TRBJ2-5; clone size: NA; V gene: TRBV19; CDR3 protein: CASGWGETQYF
J gene: TRBJ2-6; clone size: NA; V gene: TRBV5-6; CDR3 protein: CASNGNSGANVLTF
J gene: TRBJ2-1; clone size: NA; V gene: TRBV6-2/TRBV6-3; CDR3 protein: CASSYPDYYNEQFF
J gene: TRBJ1-2; clone size: once; V gene: TRBV7-2; CDR3 protein: CASSPDRNYGYTF
J gene: TRBJ1-2; clone size: NA; V gene: TRBV5-6; CDR3 protein: CASSFGDRVSGYTF
J gene: TRBJ2-2; clone size: NA; V gene: TRBV6-5; CDR3 protein: CASSPGILNTGELFF